The clone carrying this T cell receptor beta chain was picked up a small number of times. The sample belongs to a study of blood T cell repertoires in COVID-19. Clones were sequenced by immunoSEQ multiplex PCR, and TCRdb holds only the in-frame ones, with some missing. The profile shows under 200,000 clones, roughly 86% of them singletons. V was shortened by 0 bases and J by 1 base, with 10 bases between the two germline ends. Germline-derived CDR1 and CDR2 are SGDLS and YYNGEE. The CDR3 has 15 amino acids. This receptor was identified in a middle-aged man with active or convalescent COVID-19. The genes are TRBV9 and TRBJ1-1; a weak D match, TRBD1 (5 bases). Source material: peripheral blood. CDR3 in amino acids: CASSVGSGPNTEAFF. The CDR3 coding sequence is TGTGCCAGCAGCGTAGGTTCAGGGCCGAACACTGAAGCTTTCTTT.